Sequencing of this TCR beta chain was carried out in a study of blood T cell repertoires in COVID-19. At the level of the study: The origin of the acute and convalescent COVID-19 samples was the United States, Italy and Spain. Sources were T cells, B-cell-depleted T cells, or PBMCs; the material itself was cDNA or gDNA.

V gave up 4 bases and J gave up 2 bases; unmatched junction bases: 9. The CDR3 totals 15 residues. Germline CDR1 reads SGHRS; CDR2 reads YFSETQ. This study enrolled people aged 18 to 89 from about two dozen US geographic areas. A case of COVID-19 had been met by exposed participants within 2 weeks before study entry. Assay used: immunoSEQ multiplex PCR; TCRdb lists only in-frame clones, some missing. Of under 400,000 clones listed, about 90% are singletons. The gene calls are TRBV5-1 and TRBJ2-7, with 7 bases aligning to TRBD1. Sequencing was done on a sample of PBMCs or T cells enriched from blood (not recorded which). The sequence derives from a woman aged 25 to 39 who had been exposed to COVID-19. The CDR3 spells CASSQLGQPTYEQYF. For the CDR3, the DNA is TGCGCCAGCAGCCAATTGGGACAGCCCACCTACGAGCAGTACTTC.